This is a list of T cell receptor beta chains from one sample in a study of cytomegalovirus exposure and HLA in healthy donors. Here immunoSEQ multiplex PCR was the method, and the copy in TCRdb shows in-frame clones only, minus some. The sample has approximately 140,000 clones; around 77% are singletons. Sample: PBMCs. All receptors derive from a woman between 35 and 50 years old in good health and CMV-seropositive. Both conserved end residues are part of each CDR3. D genes are given only for firm matches. Some rows have no size entry. The others give once, few or many, or a class for an expanded clone.

CDR3 protein: CATQDRGRGSYGYTF; CDR3 DNA: TGTGCCACCCAGGACAGGGGGCGCGGTAGCTATGGCTACACCTTC; V gene: TRBV6-1; CDR3 length: 15; clone size: -; D gene: TRBD1; J gene: TRBJ1-2
CDR3 protein: CASSERQSYEQYF; CDR3 DNA: TGTGCCAGCAGTGAAAGACAGTCCTACGAGCAGTACTTC; V gene: TRBV6-1; CDR3 length: 13; clone size: -; D gene: -; J gene: TRBJ2-7
CDR3 protein: CASSLEPFSYEQYF; CDR3 DNA: TGCGCCAGCAGCTTGGAGCCGTTTTCCTACGAGCAGTACTTC; V gene: TRBV5-1; CDR3 length: 14; clone size: -; D gene: -; J gene: TRBJ2-7
CDR3 protein: CASSLAGTGYQPQHF; CDR3 DNA: TGTGCCAGCAGCTTGGCCGGGACAGGGTATCAGCCCCAGCATTTT; V gene: TRBV5-5; CDR3 length: 15; clone size: -; D gene: TRBD1; J gene: TRBJ1-5
CDR3 protein: CSVWGNEYGYTF; CDR3 DNA: TGCAGCGTTTGGGGCAACGAGTATGGCTACACCTTC; V gene: TRBV29-1; CDR3 length: 12; clone size: once; D gene: -; J gene: TRBJ1-2
CDR3 protein: CASSIDPSKAGGLGADTQYF; CDR3 DNA: TGTGCCAGTAGTATAGATCCCTCCAAAGCGGGGGGGCTTGGTGCAGATACGCAGTATTTT; V gene: TRBV19; CDR3 length: 20; clone size: -; D gene: TRBD2; J gene: TRBJ2-3
CDR3 protein: CASSPVRKNTDTQYF; CDR3 DNA: TGTGCCAGCAGCCCCGTCAGGAAAAACACAGATACGCAGTATTTT; V gene: TRBV11-2; CDR3 length: 15; clone size: -; D gene: -; J gene: TRBJ2-3
CDR3 protein: CASSALTGSDTQYF; CDR3 DNA: TGTGCCAGCAGTGCCCTGACAGGGTCAGATACGCAGTATTTT; V gene: TRBV2; CDR3 length: 14; clone size: -; D gene: TRBD1; J gene: TRBJ2-3
CDR3 protein: CASRRLAGTYNEQFF; CDR3 DNA: TGTGCCAGCAGAAGACTAGCGGGCACCTACAATGAGCAGTTCTTC; V gene: TRBV6-5; CDR3 length: 15; clone size: -; D gene: TRBD2; J gene: TRBJ2-1
CDR3 protein: CASSKGQGSSGYTF; CDR3 DNA: TGTGCCAGTAGTAAAGGGCAGGGAAGCTCTGGCTACACCTTC; V gene: TRBV19; CDR3 length: 14; clone size: -; D gene: -; J gene: TRBJ1-2
CDR3 protein: CASSLDGARTGYGYTF; CDR3 DNA: TGCGCCAGCAGCTTGGATGGGGCCCGCACAGGGTATGGCTACACCTTC; V gene: TRBV5-1; CDR3 length: 16; clone size: -; D gene: -; J gene: TRBJ1-2
CDR3 protein: CASTTGEVSGNTIYF; CDR3 DNA: TGTGCCAGCACCACCGGGGAGGTCTCTGGAAACACCATATATTTT; V gene: TRBV6-5; CDR3 length: 15; clone size: -; D gene: -; J gene: TRBJ1-3
CDR3 protein: CASRADYGYTF; CDR3 DNA: TGTGCCAGCAGGGCGGACTATGGCTACACCTTC; V gene: TRBV6-1; CDR3 length: 11; clone size: once; D gene: -; J gene: TRBJ1-2
CDR3 protein: CASSVHRGWGYTF; CDR3 DNA: TGTGCCAGCAGCGTACACAGGGGTTGGGGCTACACCTTC; V gene: TRBV5-6; CDR3 length: 13; clone size: -; D gene: TRBD1; J gene: TRBJ1-2
CDR3 protein: CASSISTGVDSPLHF; CDR3 DNA: TGTGCCAGTAGTATCTCGACAGGGGTGGATTCACCCCTCCACTTT; V gene: TRBV19; CDR3 length: 15; clone size: once; D gene: TRBD1; J gene: TRBJ1-6
CDR3 protein: CASSFGGKNGDTQYF; CDR3 DNA: TGCGCCAGCAGCTTCGGCGGGAAAAACGGGGATACGCAGTATTTT; V gene: TRBV5-1; CDR3 length: 15; clone size: once; D gene: -; J gene: TRBJ2-3
CDR3 protein: CASSSVTGSPIETLHF; CDR3 DNA: TGTGCCAGCAGCTCAGTCACCGGGTCTCCGATTGAGACCCTCCACTTT; V gene: TRBV11-1; CDR3 length: 16; clone size: -; D gene: -; J gene: TRBJ1-6
CDR3 protein: CASRSPGQGAYTQYF; CDR3 DNA: TGTGCCAGCAGGTCCCCGGGACAGGGGGCTTATACGCAGTATTTT; V gene: TRBV28; CDR3 length: 15; clone size: few; D gene: TRBD1; J gene: TRBJ2-3
CDR3 protein: CASSPRQGLNTEAFF; CDR3 DNA: TGTGCCAGCAGCCCGCGACAGGGCCTGAACACTGAAGCTTTCTTT; V gene: TRBV5-4; CDR3 length: 15; clone size: -; D gene: TRBD1; J gene: TRBJ1-1
CDR3 protein: CASSLLYEQYF; CDR3 DNA: TGTGCCAGCAGCCTGTTGTACGAGCAGTACTTC; V gene: TRBV2; CDR3 length: 11; clone size: -; D gene: -; J gene: TRBJ2-7
CDR3 protein: CASSLADTQYF; CDR3 DNA: TGTGCCAGCAGTTTAGCAGATACGCAGTATTTT; V gene: TRBV2; CDR3 length: 11; clone size: -; D gene: -; J gene: TRBJ2-3
CDR3 protein: CASSTTGSYEQYF; CDR3 DNA: TGTGCCAGTAGTACCACTGGCTCCTACGAGCAGTACTTC; V gene: TRBV19; CDR3 length: 13; clone size: -; D gene: -; J gene: TRBJ2-7
CDR3 protein: CASSLSSGGTGELFF; CDR3 DNA: TGTGCCAGCAGCTTGTCTAGCGGGGGCACCGGGGAGCTGTTTTTT; V gene: TRBV5-5; CDR3 length: 15; clone size: -; D gene: TRBD2; J gene: TRBJ2-2
CDR3 protein: CASAEQGGGANYGYTF; CDR3 DNA: TGTGCCAGTGCGGAACAGGGCGGGGGCGCTAACTATGGCTACACCTTC; V gene: TRBV19; CDR3 length: 16; clone size: -; D gene: -; J gene: TRBJ1-2
CDR3 protein: CASSPSAGESNQPQHF; CDR3 DNA: TGTGCCAGTAGTCCCTCCGCAGGGGAGAGCAATCAGCCCCAGCATTTT; V gene: TRBV19; CDR3 length: 16; clone size: few; D gene: -; J gene: TRBJ1-5
CDR3 protein: CASSVLGGARYNEQFF; CDR3 DNA: TGTGCCAGCAGCGTCCTTGGGGGGGCGCGTTACAATGAGCAGTTCTTC; V gene: TRBV9; CDR3 length: 16; clone size: -; D gene: -; J gene: TRBJ2-1
CDR3 protein: CASSIRDSSGNTIYF; CDR3 DNA: TGTGCCAGTAGTATCCGGGACAGCTCTGGAAACACCATATATTTT; V gene: TRBV19; CDR3 length: 15; clone size: -; D gene: TRBD1; J gene: TRBJ1-3
CDR3 protein: CAISGTVGELFF; CDR3 DNA: TGTGCCATCAGTGGTACGGTCGGGGAGCTGTTTTTT; V gene: TRBV10-3; CDR3 length: 12; clone size: -; D gene: -; J gene: TRBJ2-2
CDR3 protein: CASSSDWEETQYF; CDR3 DNA: TGTGCCAGCTCATCCGACTGGGAAGAGACCCAGTACTTC; V gene: TRBV18; CDR3 length: 13; clone size: -; D gene: -; J gene: TRBJ2-5
CDR3 protein: CSSSLAAGQPYEQYF; CDR3 DNA: TGTTCCAGCAGCTTAGCGGCAGGCCAGCCCTACGAGCAGTACTTC; V gene: TRBV7-9; CDR3 length: 15; clone size: -; D gene: -; J gene: TRBJ2-7
CDR3 protein: CATSPDRQSYGYTF; CDR3 DNA: TGTGCCACCAGCCCGGACAGGCAGAGCTATGGCTACACCTTC; V gene: TRBV15; CDR3 length: 14; clone size: -; D gene: TRBD1; J gene: TRBJ1-2
CDR3 protein: CASSSYWDTQYF; CDR3 DNA: TGTGCCAGCAGCTCGTACTGGGATACGCAGTATTTT; V gene: TRBV11-2; CDR3 length: 12; clone size: few; D gene: -; J gene: TRBJ2-3
CDR3 protein: CARNSGTSDYEQYF; CDR3 DNA: TGTGCCAGAAATTCCGGGACTAGCGACTACGAGCAGTACTTC; V gene: TRBV27; CDR3 length: 14; clone size: -; D gene: TRBD2; J gene: TRBJ2-7
CDR3 protein: CASSLAGDSNSPLHF; CDR3 DNA: TGCGCCAGCAGCTTGGCTGGCGACAGCAATTCACCCCTCCACTTT; V gene: TRBV5-1; CDR3 length: 15; clone size: once; D gene: -; J gene: TRBJ1-6
CDR3 protein: CASRGTGPYEQYF; CDR3 DNA: TGCGCCAGCAGGGGGACAGGGCCCTACGAGCAGTACTTC; V gene: TRBV10-2; CDR3 length: 13; clone size: -; D gene: TRBD1; J gene: TRBJ2-7
CDR3 protein: CASTPTGVGTEAFF; CDR3 DNA: TGCGCCAGCACCCCAACAGGGGTGGGCACTGAAGCTTTCTTT; V gene: TRBV5-1; CDR3 length: 14; clone size: -; D gene: TRBD1; J gene: TRBJ1-1
CDR3 protein: CASSPPVAGSDTQYF; CDR3 DNA: TGCGCCAGCAGCCCCCCGGTAGCGGGGTCAGATACGCAGTATTTT; V gene: TRBV5-1; CDR3 length: 15; clone size: -; D gene: TRBD2; J gene: TRBJ2-3
CDR3 protein: CATSGGANYEQYF; CDR3 DNA: TGTGCCACCAGCGGCGGGGCAAACTACGAGCAGTACTTC; V gene: TRBV15; CDR3 length: 13; clone size: -; D gene: -; J gene: TRBJ2-7
CDR3 protein: CASSTQQLNTEAFF; CDR3 DNA: TGTGCCAGCAGTACCCAACAGCTGAACACTGAAGCTTTCTTT; V gene: TRBV5-4; CDR3 length: 14; clone size: few; D gene: -; J gene: TRBJ1-1
CDR3 protein: CASSPRRGLVTDTQYF; CDR3 DNA: TGTGCCAGCAGCCCACGACGGGGACTCGTCACAGATACGCAGTATTTT; V gene: TRBV27; CDR3 length: 16; clone size: once; D gene: -; J gene: TRBJ2-3
CDR3 protein: CASSFYREYYVYEQYF; CDR3 DNA: TGTGCCAGCAGCTTTTACAGGGAGTATTATGTCTACGAGCAGTACTTC; V gene: TRBV5-6; CDR3 length: 16; clone size: -; D gene: -; J gene: TRBJ2-7
CDR3 protein: CAISRDRGNYGYTF; CDR3 DNA: TGTGCCATCAGCCGGGACAGGGGAAACTATGGCTACACCTTC; V gene: TRBV10-3; CDR3 length: 14; clone size: -; D gene: TRBD1; J gene: TRBJ1-2
CDR3 protein: CASSLAAGLGQPQHF; CDR3 DNA: TGTGCCAGCAGCCTTGCAGCTGGGCTCGGTCAGCCCCAGCATTTT; V gene: TRBV27; CDR3 length: 15; clone size: -; D gene: -; J gene: TRBJ1-5
CDR3 protein: CASSFGQGTPGNTIYF; CDR3 DNA: TGCGCCAGCAGCTTTGGACAGGGGACCCCTGGAAACACCATATATTTT; V gene: TRBV5-1; CDR3 length: 16; clone size: -; D gene: TRBD1; J gene: TRBJ1-3